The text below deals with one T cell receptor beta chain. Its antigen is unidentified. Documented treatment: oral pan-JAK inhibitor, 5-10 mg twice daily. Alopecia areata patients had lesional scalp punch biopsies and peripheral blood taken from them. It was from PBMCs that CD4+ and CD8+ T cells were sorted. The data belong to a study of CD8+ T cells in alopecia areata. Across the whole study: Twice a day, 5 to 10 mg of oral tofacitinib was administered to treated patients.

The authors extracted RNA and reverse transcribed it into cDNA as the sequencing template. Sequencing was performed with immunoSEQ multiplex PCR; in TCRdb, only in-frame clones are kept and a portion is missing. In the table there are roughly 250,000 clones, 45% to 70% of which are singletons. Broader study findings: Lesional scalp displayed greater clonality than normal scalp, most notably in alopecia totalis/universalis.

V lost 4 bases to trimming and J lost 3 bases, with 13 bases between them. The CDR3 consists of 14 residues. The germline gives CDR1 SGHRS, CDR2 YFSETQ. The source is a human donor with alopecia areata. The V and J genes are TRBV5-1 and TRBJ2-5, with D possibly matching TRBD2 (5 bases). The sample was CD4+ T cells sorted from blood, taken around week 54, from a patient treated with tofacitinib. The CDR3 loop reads CASSPRTLEETQYF. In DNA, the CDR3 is TGCGCCAGCAGCCCTCGGACTCTAGAAGAGACCCAGTACTTC. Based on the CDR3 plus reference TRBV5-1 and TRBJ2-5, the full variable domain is KAGVTQTPRYLIKTRGQQVTLSCSPISGHRSVSWYQQTPGQGLQFLFEYFSETQRNKGNFPGRFSGRQFSNSRSEMNVSTLELGDSALYLCASSPRTLEETQYFGPGTRLLVL.